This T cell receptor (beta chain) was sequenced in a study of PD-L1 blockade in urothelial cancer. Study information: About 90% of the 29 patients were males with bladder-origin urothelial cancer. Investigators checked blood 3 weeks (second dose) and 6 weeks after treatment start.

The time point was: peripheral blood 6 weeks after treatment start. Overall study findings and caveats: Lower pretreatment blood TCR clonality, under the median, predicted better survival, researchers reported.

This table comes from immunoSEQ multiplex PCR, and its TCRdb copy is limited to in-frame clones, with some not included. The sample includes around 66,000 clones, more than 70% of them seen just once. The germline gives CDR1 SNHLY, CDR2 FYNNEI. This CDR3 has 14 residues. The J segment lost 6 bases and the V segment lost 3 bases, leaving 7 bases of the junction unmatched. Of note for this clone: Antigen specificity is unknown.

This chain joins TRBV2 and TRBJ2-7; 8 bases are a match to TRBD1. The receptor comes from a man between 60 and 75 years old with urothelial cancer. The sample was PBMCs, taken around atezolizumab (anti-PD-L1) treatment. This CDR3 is CASSEMDRVSEQYF. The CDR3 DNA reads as TGTGCCAGCAGTGAGATGGACAGGGTTTCCGAGCAGTACTTC.